These 23 T cell receptor beta chains were all obtained from the same sample, sequenced in a study of T cell repertoires in aging, cancer and after chemotherapy. Amplification of TCR beta used genomic DNA extracted from peripheral blood. Multiplex touch-down PCR with TRB-A/B primers amplified rearranged V-D-J TRB sequences. TCRdb fed the multiplex PCR reads into MiXCR, producing one record per CDR3 protein. The table includes around 4,000 distinct CDR3 sequences, around 28% detected once. Sequences were obtained from blood. Source of these receptors: a human donor with a solid tumor.

The chain employs TRBV5-4 and TRBJ2-7; the D gene is possibly TRBD1 (6 bases). V lost 1 base to trimming and J lost 4 bases, with 12 bases between them. The CDR3 has 14 residues. Germline V gene sequence: CDR1 SGHNT, CDR2 YYREEE (reference sequence). The CDR3 nucleotides read TGTGCCAGCAGCTTGCGGAGGACAGAGTACGAGCAGTACGTC. Amino acids: CASSLRRTEYEQYV.

The chain carries TRBV12-3 or TRBV12-4 and TRBJ2-5; 10 positions match TRBD2. The CDR3 sequence is 15 residues long. The V and J ends lost 1 base and 2 bases, in that order; junction bases with no gene match: 1. The CDR3 DNA is TGTGCCAGCAGTTTAGGGGGACTAGCGCAAGAGACCCAGTACTTC. Protein product: CASSLGGLAQETQYF.

This clonotype was found once. Being one base from a much bigger clone, this may be a read error. The chain has TRBV19 and TRBJ2-7, with TRBD1 matching over 10 bases. The CDR3 totals 15 residues. The germline V gene has CDR1 LNHDA and CDR2 SQIVND (reference sequence). The trim removed 5 bases at V and 1 base at J, leaving 5 bases unmatched. In DNA form, the CDR3 reads TGTGCCAGTAGTTCCGGGACAGGGGCGTCCTACGAGCAGTACTTC. Protein product: CASSSGTGASYEQYF.

The CDR3: CSALPGQGNLDTQYF. In DNA form, the CDR3 reads TGCAGTGCACTCCCGGGACAGGGGAATTTAGATACGCAGTATTTT. The chain joins TRBV20-1 to TRBJ2-3; 10 bases map to TRBD1. Germline V gene data show CDR1 as DFQATT and CDR2 as SNEGSKA (reference sequence). The CDR3 contains 15 residues. Unmatched junction bases numbered 11, after V lost 6 bases and J lost 5 bases.

V and J are TRBV6-1 and TRBJ2-2; D ambiguous. Germline-derived CDR1 and CDR2 are MNHNS and SASEGT. This CDR3 spans 15 amino acids. Trimming stripped 0 bases from V and 2 bases from J, with 7 bases between. This CDR3 is CASSEARLNTGELFF. The DNA of the CDR3 is TGTGCCAGCAGTGAAGCTCGGCTTAACACCGGGGAGCTGTTTTTT.

The gene calls are TRBV5-4 and TRBJ2-5, with D perhaps matching TRBD1 (6 bases). The CDR3 has 14 amino acids. The V end lost 0 bases, the J end lost 5 bases, and 11 bases lay between the germline ends. CDR1 and CDR2 from the germline V gene are SGHNT and YYREEE (reference sequence). The CDR3 reads CASSLGRGAETQYF. For the CDR3, the DNA is TGTGCCAGCAGCTTGGGCAGGGGCGCGGAGACCCAGTACTTC.

This clonotype rates as medium-sized. The chain links TRBV27 to TRBJ2-1; D ambiguous. The CDR3 spans 12 residues. V shed 8 bases and J shed 9 bases, with 14 bases lying between them. Germline assignment: CDR1 MNHEY and CDR2 SMNVEV (reference sequence). The CDR3 is CASYSPDLEQFF. CDR3 sequence (DNA): TGTGCCAGCTACTCGCCGGACCTTGAGCAGTTCTTC.

This clonotype has a handful of counts. The rearrangement joins TRBV6-1 to TRBJ2-1, with TRBD1 identical over 9 bases. CDR3 length: 15 amino acids. CDR1 and CDR2 from the germline V gene are MNHNS and SASEGT. Trimming took 8 bases from V and 10 from J; bases not matched to a gene: 15. The CDR3 loop is CASGDPGQGGREQFF. The CDR3 coding sequence is TGTGCCAGCGGGGATCCGGGACAGGGTGGCCGCGAGCAGTTCTTC.

This clonotype was found once. J is TRBJ2-1 and V is TRBV24-1, with 7 bases lining up with TRBD2. Germline CDR1 is KGHDR and CDR2 is SFDVKD. The trim removed 4 bases at V and 7 bases at J, leaving 12 bases unmatched. CDR3 length: 16 amino acids. This chain's CDR3 is CATSDTAGGFGNEQFF. CDR3 nucleotide sequence: TGTGCCACCAGTGACACCGCCGGGGGGTTTGGAAATGAGCAGTTCTTC.

This clonotype was seen a few times. The gene calls are TRBV30 and TRBJ2-5; TRBD2 matches 14 bases. The CDR3 totals 15 residues. With V trimmed by 7 bases and J by 3 bases, 7 bases remained unmatched. Germline-derived CDR1 and CDR2 are GTSNPN and SVGIG (reference sequence). CDR3 sequence reads: CALSGLAGVKETQYF. The CDR3 nucleotides are TGTGCCTTATCGGGACTAGCGGGAGTAAAAGAGACCCAGTACTTC.

The chain links TRBV7-3 to TRBJ2-1; tentatively, D is TRBD2 (5 bases). Germline CDR1 SGHTA, CDR2 FQGTGA. The CDR3 consists of 23 residues. Trimming shortened V by 1 base and J by 3 bases, and 34 bases separated the two germline ends. CDR3 DNA: TGTGCCAGCAGCTTAAACGGTTATGCAACCGGGAACACCCGGTCCCCCAACTACAATGAGCAGTTCTTC. The encoded protein is CASSLNGYATGNTRSPNYNEQFF.

The table lists this clonotype with a few counts. The V call is TRBV6-5, the J call TRBJ2-4; 11 bases map to TRBD2. V was pared by 2 bases and J by 6 bases, with 3 bases of the junction left unmatched. The CDR3 covers 15 residues. CDR1 and CDR2 (germline): MNHEY, SVGAGI. CDR3 in amino acids: CASSYRSGRGNIQYF. CDR3 nucleotide sequence: TGTGCCAGCAGTTACCGTAGCGGGAGGGGAAACATTCAGTACTTC.

This chain links TRBV18 with TRBJ1-1; D is undetermined. CDR1 and CDR2 from the germline V gene are KGHSH and LQKENI. Trimming removed 8 bases from V and 7 bases from J, with 11 bases in between. The CDR3 has 11 amino acids. The CDR3 loop reads CASSPQIEAFF. For the CDR3, the DNA is TGTGCCAGCAGTCCCCAGATTGAAGCTTTCTTT.

The J gene is TRBJ1-3, the V gene TRBV19; D gene ambiguous. This CDR3 comprises 15 residues. Germline CDR1 is LNHDA and CDR2 is SQIVND (reference sequence). The V gene lost 7 bases and the J gene lost 2 bases, with 15 bases spanning the gap. The CDR3, as DNA: TGTGCCAGTACCGAAGGACGGAATCCTGGAAACACCATATATTTT. It codes for CASTEGRNPGNTIYF.

The chain combines TRBV4-1 with TRBJ2-3, with D perhaps matching TRBD1 (6 bases). CDR1 is MGHRA, CDR2 YSYEKL, per germline. This CDR3 has 17 amino acids. With 0 bases removed from V and 9 bases from J, the gap between germline ends came to 22 bases. CDR3 DNA sequence: TGCGCCAGCAGCCAAGATAAAAGAGGGATCTCAAGGGGGACGCAGTATTTT. Its protein is CASSQDKRGISRGTQYF.

This chain joins TRBV4-1 and TRBJ2-7; the D call may be TRBD1 or TRBD2 (5 bases each). Between the trimmed V and J ends, which lost 5 bases and 3 bases, there was a span of 20 bases. The CDR3 is made up of 16 amino acids. Per germline, CDR1 MGHRA and CDR2 YSYEKL. DNA for the CDR3: TGCGCCAGCAGCGCATCCCAGAGGGGTTTAGGCTACGAGCAGTACTTC. This translates into CASSASQRGLGYEQYF.

About this clonotype: A much larger clone lies one base from this, so it may be a read error. The genes are TRBV6-5 and TRBJ2-1; 13 bases fit TRBD2. The germline V gene has CDR1 MNHEY and CDR2 SVGAGI. The CDR3 has 13 residues. The J segment lost 11 bases and the V segment lost 8 bases, leaving 6 bases of the junction unmatched. The DNA for the CDR3 is TGTGCCAGCTCGACTAGCGGGGGGAATAAGCAGTTCTTC. Translation gives CASSTSGGNKQFF.

This clonotype was counted only a few times. The chain combines TRBV20-1 with TRBJ1-1; D not certain. Germline V gene lookup returns CDR1 DFQATT and CDR2 SNEGSKA (reference sequence). V gave up 6 bases and J gave up 1 base, with 12 bases separating them. This CDR3 has 13 residues. CDR3 sequence: CSAVPWGNTEAFF. CDR3 bases: TGCAGTGCCGTACCATGGGGGAACACTGAAGCTTTCTTT.

The chain links TRBV5-1 to TRBJ2-3, with TRBD2 matching over 9 bases. CDR1 is SGHRS and CDR2 is YFSETQ in the germline V gene. The CDR3 is made up of 15 amino acids. The V and J ends lost 0 bases and 4 bases, in that order; junction bases with no gene match: 3. CDR3 in DNA: TGCGCCAGCAGCTTGGAGGGCGGGAGGGCAGATACGCAGTATTTT. This codes for CASSLEGGRADTQYF.

This clonotype has more than one count but fewer than ten. This rearrangement joins TRBV20-1 to TRBJ2-1; D not certain. Germline CDR1 reads DFQATT; CDR2 reads SNEGSKA (reference sequence). The CDR3 runs to 14 residues. V was pared by 0 bases and J by 5 bases, with 11 bases between. The CDR3 here is CSAREGQVDNEQFF. In DNA form, the CDR3 reads TGCAGTGCTAGAGAAGGTCAAGTCGACAATGAGCAGTTCTTC.

V gene TRBV7-9 combines with J gene TRBJ2-2; 9 bases are shared with TRBD2. The germline CDR1 and CDR2 sequences are SEHNR and FQNEAQ (reference sequence). This CDR3 region has 18 residues. V shed 5 bases, J shed 1 base, and the junction held 11 bases outside the gene matches. CDR3 nucleotides: TGTGCCAGCAGCCTTTTGGGGAGACTAGCGGTGAACACCGGGGAGCTGTTTTTT. It is translated as CASSLLGRLAVNTGELFF. The whole variable domain, filled in from reference TRBV7-9 and TRBJ2-2, reads DTGVSQNPRHKITKRGQNVTFRCDPISEHNRLYWYRQTLGQGPEFLTYFQNEAQLEKSRLLSDRFSAERPKGSFSTLEIQRTEQGDSAMYLCASSLLGRLAVNTGELFFGEGSRLTVL.

This clonotype was detected a few times. CDR3 nucleotide sequence: TGTGCCAGCAGCTTGGTCCAGTCCGCCCAAGAGACCCAGTACTTC. Protein sequence: CASSLVQSAQETQYF. The chain carries TRBV5-6 and TRBJ2-5; D call uncertain. The CDR3 runs 15 residues. Between the trimmed V and J ends, which lost 0 bases and 1 base, there was a span of 10 bases. Germline V gene lookup returns CDR1 SGHDT and CDR2 YYEEEE.

As for this clonotype: This could be a read error, since a much larger clone is one nucleotide away. This sequence joins TRBV29-1 and TRBJ1-4; D might be TRBD1 (5 bases). V lost 6 bases to trimming and J lost 11 bases, with 22 bases between them. CDR1 is SQVTM and CDR2 is ANQGSEA in the germline V gene. CDR3 size: 14 residues. In DNA, the CDR3 is TGCAGCGTCCCAACGGGACCTAGGGACGATAAACTGTTTTTT. Amino acid sequence: CSVPTGPRDDKLFF.